This record concerns one T cell receptor beta chain sequence. Its antigen is not yet known. Base qualities are missing; no much larger clone stands one base away. The data are from a study of shared clonotypes between healthy human individuals (TCRdb year 2020). In terms of the full investigation: A few men and a couple of women, aged 18 to 49 years, made up the cohort. For each donor, three plates each were used for CD4 naive and CD4 memory, two plates were used for CD8 naive, and one plate was used for CD8 memory. To increase sequencing depth and limit assay-specific biases, different laboratories used diverse techniques to prepare libraries and sequence TCR repertoires. Per donor, leukapheresis produced somewhere between about 0.94 and 10 billion PBMCs. To estimate repertoire size and how much clonotypes are shared between individuals, the study performed deep sequencing of blood TCR repertoires from a few healthy adults.

Using the deep immunoSEQ assay, multiplex PCR amplified TCR CDR3 regions from genomic DNA. Extracted genomic DNA from each cell subset was distributed evenly across all wells of several immunoSEQ 96-well plates, and each plate was treated as a replicate. For sorted subsets, about 200 ng genomic DNA, equal to 25,000 to 35,000 T cell genomes, was loaded into each replicate PCR. Purified libraries were measured with a Qubit 3.0 fluorometer, size-checked on a Bioanalyzer 2100, and measured again with the KAPA Library Quantification kit. A separate single-read 150-cycle Illumina NextSeq 550 flow cell was used to sequence each immunoSEQ 96-well plate. From the authors' description of their analysis: The immunoSEQ output contained only junctional sequences without quality scores, so filtering could not match that applied to full-length reads. Sequences were annotated with PyIR, a Python wrapper for IgBLAST v1.9, using IMGT germline references to assign V/J genes and CDR3. Reads were removed for weak V/J assignments (E-value above 1e-6), missing CDR3, stop codons, out-of-frame junctions, or ambiguous translated residues. V3J clonotypes were defined by identical inferred V gene, J gene, and CDR3 amino acid sequence. Percentage overlap between repertoires was computed as shared unique clonotypes divided by the size of the smaller repertoire. Richness of each repertoire was evaluated using RTK rarefaction, the Chao1 estimator, and Recon v2.1 estimates of unobserved clonotypes. Generation probabilities were computed with OLGA for all TCRbeta clonotypes obtained by the gDNA method from a few donors. Imported from immuneACCESS, the table was reduced by TCRdb to in-frame sequences with V and J called. These copies leave out some clones; in studies compared against another copy, an unresolved V gene accounts for under half, and the cause of the remainder is not known. Clone size and the V and J calls come from that table; the DNA yielded D and trimming. Within this sample are hundreds of thousands of clones, with around three quarters of them counted one time only. Around 1.8% of the sample rests with the top ten.

What the study reported, not specific to this receptor: Naive subsets generally had larger estimated clonotype richness than memory subsets. Based on pairwise subsampling, the degree of clonotype sharing among donors was expected to be affected by sequencing depth. Compared with non-shared clonotypes, the clonotypes found in all four sorted-subset donors had higher generation probabilities. Roughly 5% of naive CD4, 3.5% of naive CD8, around 2.3% of memory CD4, and 0.4% of memory CD8 clonotypes were shared across a few donors. Rarefaction of sorted-subset datasets indicated incomplete sequencing despite the large sequencing depth. Sampling was limited to blood, and TCR repertoires in tissue likely differ from TCR repertoires in blood. The small number of donors limited the genetic and exposure-history diversity represented.

The donors were healthy, HIV-negative adults who had no recently reported acute infections or vaccinations. Only Caucasian adults living in Nashville, Tennessee, USA were represented among the donors. CD4+ T cells were enriched by magnetic negative selection; naive cells were then positively selected on CD45RA, and the negative fraction formed the memory subset. Blood was collected by leukapheresis, and PBMCs were isolated by Ficoll-Histopaque density gradient centrifugation and then cryopreserved in liquid nitrogen vapor phase. Purity and quantity of every magnetically sorted T cell population were checked by analytical flow cytometry. From each sorted fraction, genomic DNA was isolated and quantified by UV absorbance on a Nanodrop 2000c. The CDR3 sequence holds 14 residues, the cysteine and phenylalanine included. The only DNA kept is the CDR3, 42 bases in frame from the first base. For CDR1 and CDR2, the germline V gene lists SGHDT and YYEEEE. V ends up 7 bases short and J 4 bases short, with an unmatched junction base count of 10.

This clonotype was obtained from a woman aged 25 to 39 in good health. The sample comprised memory CD4+ T cells sorted from blood. What this sample's cell subset or site label stands for: CD45RA-negative fraction. The sequence joins TRBV5-6 to TRBJ1-2; 7 of the junction bases match TRBD1. Read as DNA, the sequence is TGTGCCAGCCATTCTCTTGACAGGGCCTATGGCTACACCTTC. This gives the protein CASHSLDRAYGYTF.